A selection of T cell receptor beta chains follows, all from one sample in a study of shared clonotypes between healthy human individuals. Sequencing was performed with immunoSEQ multiplex PCR; in TCRdb, only in-frame clones are kept and a portion is missing. The table records about 2.1 million clones, 93% of them present only once. Sequencing used naive CD8+ T cells from PBMCs. The receptors here all came from a man aged 18 to 30 in good health. Some clones in this sample may be carry-over from other donors' samples. CDR3s include the opening cysteine and the closing phenylalanine or tryptophan. The D gene is left open where the match is weak. Size is omitted from some rows. Given values are once, few, many or a class for expanded clones.

>-|TRBV9|-|TRBJ2-1
TGTGCCAGCAGCGTAGCTTCACGCCCTGTCCACAATGAGCAGTTCTTC
CASSVASRPVHNEQFF
>-|TRBV7-9|TRBD1|TRBJ2-7
TGTGCCAGCAGCCCCCGACAGGGTGTCCACGAGCAGTACTTC
CASSPRQGVHEQYF
>-|TRBV18|-|TRBJ2-2
TGTGCCAGCTCACCCGAGTACAACACCGGGGAGCTGTTTTTT
CASSPEYNTGELFF
>-|TRBV27|-|TRBJ2-3
TGTGCCAGCAGTTTTTACGGCGGATCAAGCACAGATACGCAGTATTTT
CASSFYGGSSTDTQYF
>-|TRBV9|TRBD1|TRBJ2-3
TGTGCCAGCACGACATGGGACAGACCAGATACGCAGTATTTT
CASTTWDRPDTQYF
>-|TRBV27|TRBD1|TRBJ2-3
TGTGCCAGCAGTTTTGGGACAGGGGAGCAGTATTTT
CASSFGTGEQYF
>-|TRBV5-6|-|TRBJ1-4
TGTGCCAGCAGCTTGGCCCTAGAGAACAATGAAAAACTGTTTTTT
CASSLALENNEKLFF
>-|TRBV29-1|-|TRBJ2-3
TGCAGCGAAAGATCCACCCTTCGAACAGATACGCAGTATTTT
CSERSTLRTDTQYF
>-|TRBV29-1|TRBD2|TRBJ2-3
TGCAGCGTGGCCCGACTAGCGGGAACCACAGATACGCAGTATTTT
CSVARLAGTTDTQYF
>-|TRBV6-1|TRBD1|TRBJ1-2
TGTGCCAGCAGTGGGATTGGACAGGATGGACATGGCTACACCTTC
CASSGIGQDGHGYTF
>-|TRBV7-2|-|TRBJ1-5
TGTGCCAGGGGGGACCCCAGGGGCAATCAGCCCCAGCATTTT
CARGDPRGNQPQHF
>once|TRBV27|-|TRBJ2-1
TGTGCCAGCAGTCCTTCCGTCAGGCTAGCGCCCAATGAGCAGTTCTTC
CASSPSVRLAPNEQFF
>-|TRBV11-2|-|TRBJ2-7
TGTGCCAGCAGCTTAGATCCCGACTACCTCTCCTACGAGCAGTACTTC
CASSLDPDYLSYEQYF
>-|TRBV19|-|TRBJ1-1
TGTGCCAGTAGTCCCTATGGGGATGTTGAAGCTTTCTTT
CASSPYGDVEAFF
>-|TRBV28|-|TRBJ2-1
TGTGCCAGCAGTTTCTTCCAGGGTGAATACAATGAGCAGTTCTTC
CASSFFQGEYNEQFF
>-|TRBV10-3|TRBD1|TRBJ2-3
TGTGCCATCAGTGAGAGCAGGGGGATCACAGATACGCAGTATTTT
CAISESRGITDTQYF
>-|TRBV4-3|-|TRBJ2-3
TGCGCCAGCAGCCAAGGAGCGAAGACAGATACGCAGTATTTT
CASSQGAKTDTQYF
>-|TRBV4-3|TRBD2|TRBJ2-1
TGCGCCAGCAGCCAAGAGGTGACTAGCAGATACAATGAGCAGTTCTTC
CASSQEVTSRYNEQFF
>-|TRBV27|TRBD1|TRBJ2-5
TGTGCCAGCAGTCCAAGACAGGGGGCGAAAGTAGAGACCCAGTACTTC
CASSPRQGAKVETQYF
>-|TRBV6-5|TRBD1|TRBJ1-5
TGTGCCAGCCGACAGGGGGGAGGCAATCAGCCCCAGCATTTT
CASRQGGGNQPQHF
>-|TRBV7-8|TRBD1|TRBJ1-1
TGTGCCAGCAGTCCTACGCCAGGGGGCATGAACACTGAAGCTTTCTTT
CASSPTPGGMNTEAFF
>-|TRBV11-2|-|TRBJ1-4
TGTGCCAGCAGCTTATATCCCAGGGGAGGGGTTGAAAAACTGTTTTTT
CASSLYPRGGVEKLFF
>-|TRBV5-4|-|TRBJ2-2
TGTGCCAGCAGCTTTGGGGTTTTGAGGGTCGGGGAGCTGTTTTTT
CASSFGVLRVGELFF
>-|TRBV6-4|-|TRBJ1-1
TGTGCCAGCAGAGGCCGGCCGAACACTGAAGCTTTCTTT
CASRGRPNTEAFF
>once|TRBV6-1|-|TRBJ2-1
TGTGCCAGCAGTGTGGGGCGTGGGATCTACAATGAGCAGTTCTTC
CASSVGRGIYNEQFF
>once|TRBV27|TRBD1|TRBJ1-1
TGTGCCAGTAGACCGGGACAGGGGATTCTTTGGGAGAGGAACACTGAAGCTTTCTTT
CASRPGQGILWERNTEAFF
>-|TRBV6-5|-|TRBJ1-4
TGTGCCAGCAGCCCAACCGGGACTAATGAAAAACTGTTTTTT
CASSPTGTNEKLFF
>-|TRBV11-2|-|TRBJ2-1
TGTGCCAGCAGCTGGAGCGGAGACCTCCTGAAATACAATGAGCAGTTCTTC
CASSWSGDLLKYNEQFF
>-|TRBV29-1|-|TRBJ2-3
TGCAGCGTTGTCGACTCCACAGATACGCAGTATTTT
CSVVDSTDTQYF
>-|TRBV7-9|TRBD2|TRBJ2-3
TGTGCCAGCAGCCGTTCTAGCGGGAGGGCCCAAGATACGCAGTATTTT
CASSRSSGRAQDTQYF